These T cell receptor beta chains were read from a single sample in a study of Ad26.COV2.S vaccination and SARS-CoV-2 variants. Method: immunoSEQ multiplex PCR; TCRdb's copy keeps in-frame clones and lacks some. The sample has hundreds of thousands of clones, approximately 90% seen once; the top ten hold around 4.5%. Source: peripheral blood, taken in a trial of Ad26.COV2.S vaccine versus placebo. The receptors were gathered from a person aged 18-60 years who received the Ad26.COV2.S COVID-19 vaccine or a placebo. CDR3s include the opening cysteine and the closing phenylalanine or tryptophan. The order of the fields is clone size, V gene, D gene, J gene, CDR3 protein, CDR3 DNA. A D gene is named only where the DNA matches it firmly. Size tells how often a clone was seen (once, few, many) or the class of an expanded clone, and some rows leave it out.

clone_size: .
v_call: TRBV7-9
d_call: TRBD2
j_call: TRBJ2-3
cdr3_aa: CASSFRLAGDTDTQYF
cdr3_nt: TGTGCCAGCAGTTTCCGACTAGCGGGAGACACAGATACGCAGTATTTT

clone_size: .
v_call: TRBV3-1/TRBV3-2
d_call: TRBD2
j_call: TRBJ2-7
cdr3_aa: CASTLAGGGEQYF
cdr3_nt: TGTGCCAGCACCCTAGCGGGAGGGGGGGAGCAGTACTTC

clone_size: once
v_call: TRBV2
d_call: .
j_call: TRBJ2-2
cdr3_aa: CASSGTGNTGELFF
cdr3_nt: TGTGCCAGCAGTGGGACGGGGAACACCGGGGAGCTGTTTTTT

clone_size: .
v_call: TRBV5-6
d_call: .
j_call: TRBJ2-7
cdr3_aa: CASSFVRVVDEQYF
cdr3_nt: TGTGCCAGCAGCTTCGTCAGGGTAGTCGACGAGCAGTACTTC

clone_size: .
v_call: TRBV28
d_call: TRBD1
j_call: TRBJ1-2
cdr3_aa: CASLQGLGYGYTF
cdr3_nt: TGTGCCAGTCTACAGGGGCTCGGCTATGGCTACACCTTC

clone_size: .
v_call: TRBV2
d_call: .
j_call: TRBJ1-2
cdr3_aa: CASKMTANYGYTF
cdr3_nt: TGTGCCAGCAAAATGACAGCTAACTATGGCTACACCTTC

clone_size: .
v_call: TRBV18
d_call: .
j_call: TRBJ1-1
cdr3_aa: CASSQDPNTEAFF
cdr3_nt: TGTGCCAGCTCACAGGACCCCAATACTGAAGCTTTCTTT

clone_size: .
v_call: TRBV24-1
d_call: TRBD2
j_call: TRBJ2-1
cdr3_aa: CATGDPRESEQFF
cdr3_nt: TGTGCCACCGGCGACCCGCGGGAGAGTGAGCAGTTCTTC

clone_size: .
v_call: TRBV10-3
d_call: TRBD1
j_call: TRBJ1-1
cdr3_aa: CAIKGGLGTEAFF
cdr3_nt: TGTGCCATCAAAGGGGGCCTAGGCACTGAAGCTTTCTTT

clone_size: .
v_call: TRBV3-1/TRBV3-2
d_call: .
j_call: TRBJ1-1
cdr3_aa: CASSQGHMNTEAFF
cdr3_nt: TGTGCCAGCAGCCAAGGCCACATGAACACTGAAGCTTTCTTT

clone_size: .
v_call: TRBV15
d_call: .
j_call: TRBJ2-7
cdr3_aa: CATSRDRVHEQYF
cdr3_nt: TGTGCCACCAGCAGAGATAGGGTTCACGAGCAGTACTTC

clone_size: .
v_call: TRBV5-4
d_call: TRBD2
j_call: TRBJ2-7
cdr3_aa: CASSLSGRAPTYEQYF
cdr3_nt: TGTGCCAGCAGCTTGAGCGGGAGGGCCCCCACCTACGAGCAGTACTTC

clone_size: .
v_call: TRBV6-5
d_call: .
j_call: TRBJ2-2
cdr3_aa: CASSWGRPGTGELFF
cdr3_nt: TGTGCCAGCAGTTGGGGCCGCCCAGGCACCGGGGAGCTGTTTTTT

clone_size: many
v_call: TRBV4-2
d_call: .
j_call: TRBJ1-5
cdr3_aa: CASSQEREYSTYSNQPQHF
cdr3_nt: TGTGCCAGCAGCCAAGAAAGGGAATACAGTACCTATAGCAATCAGCCCCAGCATTTT

clone_size: .
v_call: TRBV19
d_call: TRBD2
j_call: TRBJ2-1
cdr3_aa: CASTSGLALNEQFF
cdr3_nt: TGTGCCAGTACCTCGGGACTAGCACTCAATGAGCAGTTCTTC

clone_size: .
v_call: TRBV5-1
d_call: .
j_call: TRBJ2-7
cdr3_aa: CASSLADSREQYF
cdr3_nt: TGCGCCAGCAGCTTGGCGGACTCGAGGGAGCAGTACTTC

clone_size: medium-sized
v_call: TRBV6-1
d_call: .
j_call: TRBJ1-5
cdr3_aa: CASSEDSHQPQHF
cdr3_nt: TGTGCCAGCAGTGAGGACAGCCATCAGCCCCAGCATTTT

clone_size: .
v_call: TRBV5-4
d_call: TRBD2
j_call: TRBJ2-1
cdr3_aa: CASSPPSGRSSEQFF
cdr3_nt: TGTGCCAGCAGCCCCCCTAGCGGGAGGTCCTCTGAGCAGTTCTTC

clone_size: .
v_call: TRBV28
d_call: .
j_call: TRBJ1-2
cdr3_aa: CASSLLYGYTF
cdr3_nt: TGTGCCAGCAGTTTATTGTATGGCTACACCTTC

clone_size: .
v_call: TRBV5-4
d_call: .
j_call: TRBJ2-7
cdr3_aa: CASSLEGVGPSDYEQYF
cdr3_nt: TGTGCCAGCAGCTTGGAGGGGGTAGGGCCTTCCGACTACGAGCAGTACTTC

clone_size: .
v_call: TRBV6-5
d_call: .
j_call: TRBJ2-3
cdr3_aa: CASSPTWTSTDTQYF
cdr3_nt: TGTGCCAGCAGCCCCACATGGACCAGCACAGATACGCAGTATTTT

clone_size: few
v_call: TRBV5-1
d_call: TRBD1
j_call: TRBJ2-7
cdr3_aa: CASSLGGTGANYEQYF
cdr3_nt: TGCGCCAGCAGCTTGGGTGGGACAGGGGCTAACTACGAGCAGTACTTC

clone_size: .
v_call: TRBV10-1
d_call: .
j_call: TRBJ2-3
cdr3_aa: CASSDRPGTDTQYF
cdr3_nt: TGCGCCAGCAGCGACAGGCCAGGCACAGATACGCAGTATTTT

clone_size: .
v_call: TRBV5-1
d_call: .
j_call: TRBJ2-2
cdr3_aa: CASRASENTGELFF
cdr3_nt: TGCGCCAGCAGAGCGTCGGAGAACACCGGGGAGCTGTTTTTT

clone_size: .
v_call: TRBV5-1
d_call: TRBD1
j_call: TRBJ2-1
cdr3_aa: CASSFPQGVSDEQFF
cdr3_nt: TGCGCCAGCAGCTTTCCCCAGGGGGTAAGCGATGAGCAGTTCTTC

clone_size: .
v_call: TRBV24-1
d_call: .
j_call: TRBJ2-1
cdr3_aa: CATSQRDEQFF
cdr3_nt: TGTGCCACCAGCCAACGCGATGAGCAGTTCTTC

clone_size: .
v_call: TRBV7-9
d_call: .
j_call: TRBJ2-2
cdr3_aa: CATRWDTNTGELFF
cdr3_nt: TGTGCCACCAGATGGGACACTAACACCGGGGAGCTGTTTTTT

clone_size: .
v_call: TRBV7-9
d_call: .
j_call: TRBJ2-2
cdr3_aa: CASSLPPRTNTGELFF
cdr3_nt: TGTGCCAGCAGCTTACCACCACGGACTAACACCGGGGAGCTGTTTTTT

clone_size: .
v_call: TRBV28
d_call: .
j_call: TRBJ1-2
cdr3_aa: CASTRGDINYGYTF
cdr3_nt: TGTGCCAGCACTAGAGGGGACATAAACTATGGCTACACCTTC

clone_size: .
v_call: TRBV2
d_call: .
j_call: TRBJ1-1
cdr3_aa: CASTGPNTEAFF
cdr3_nt: TGTGCCAGCACAGGGCCGAACACTGAAGCTTTCTTT

clone_size: .
v_call: TRBV11-2
d_call: TRBD1
j_call: TRBJ1-1
cdr3_aa: CASRPGQGKGNTEAFF
cdr3_nt: TGTGCCAGCAGACCAGGACAGGGGAAAGGGAACACTGAAGCTTTCTTT

clone_size: .
v_call: TRBV5-6
d_call: TRBD2
j_call: TRBJ2-7
cdr3_aa: CASSLGGGNEQYF
cdr3_nt: TGTGCCAGCAGCTTGGGCGGGGGAAACGAGCAGTACTTC

clone_size: .
v_call: TRBV19
d_call: TRBD1
j_call: TRBJ2-5
cdr3_aa: CASSMTGYQETQYF
cdr3_nt: TGTGCCAGTAGTATGACAGGGTATCAAGAGACCCAGTACTTC

clone_size: .
v_call: TRBV4-2
d_call: TRBD2
j_call: TRBJ2-1
cdr3_aa: CASSLYRGGTSVSEQFF
cdr3_nt: TGTGCCAGCAGCCTATATCGGGGAGGGACTAGCGTATCTGAGCAGTTCTTC

clone_size: .
v_call: TRBV5-1
d_call: TRBD1
j_call: TRBJ1-2
cdr3_aa: CASSSSQGRSGYTF
cdr3_nt: TGCGCCAGCAGCTCCTCACAGGGGAGAAGCGGCTACACCTTC

clone_size: .
v_call: TRBV24-1
d_call: .
j_call: TRBJ1-5
cdr3_aa: CATSDGPGPSNQPQHF
cdr3_nt: TGTGCCACCAGTGATGGGCCAGGGCCCAGCAATCAGCCCCAGCATTTT

clone_size: .
v_call: TRBV21-1
d_call: .
j_call: TRBJ2-5
cdr3_aa: CATLEVAGSKETQYF
cdr3_nt: TGTGCCACCCTGGAAGTAGCGGGGAGCAAAGAGACCCAGTACTTC